This T cell receptor beta chain stems from a study of blood T cell repertoires in COVID-19. Study context: Acute and convalescent COVID-19 samples came from the United States, Italy and Spain. T cells, B-cell-depleted T cells, or PBMCs provided the cDNA or gDNA that served as material.

Source study methods: Researchers report that nucleated cell counts were estimated from reference gene primer amplification. Profiling relied on immunoSEQ multiplex PCR, and the TCRdb table lists in-frame clones only, not all of them. For V, J and clone size, that table is used; D and trimming come from the DNA. The table shows approximately 60,000 clones, with more than 75% occurring only once. Sequencing used peripheral blood. This receptor was identified in a man aged 45 to 65 with active COVID-19.

The CDR3 loop reads CASSQDPGQGNYTF. The CDR3 nucleotides read TGTGCCAGCAGCCAAGATCCGGGACAGGGCAACTACACCTTC. The chain recombines TRBV3-1 (or the pseudogene TRBV3-2) with TRBJ1-2; 9 nucleotides match TRBD1. With V trimmed by 0 bases and J by 10 bases, 6 bases remained unmatched. Looked up from germline, CDR1 is LGHDT and CDR2 is YNNKEL (reference sequence). The CDR3 is 14 amino acids.